This T cell receptor (beta chain) was recovered during a study of cytomegalovirus exposure and HLA in healthy donors (dated by TCRdb to about 2017). Background for the entire study: According to an earlier analysis of 587 of the donors, about 180 million T cells yielded 117 million unique TCR beta sequences and 276 Gb of sequence data. The study aimed to test whether signatures of past pathogen exposure could be identified by cataloging public T cell receptors. Of the roughly 400 genotyped donors, 81% were placed in the genetic ancestry cluster associated with self-reported Caucasian donors. An early release covering just under 650 HLA-typed donors comprised about 320 gigabases of sequencing data and tens of millions of unique TCR sequences. Typing coverage differed by locus: A, B, C, DRB1 and DQB1 were typed in about 620-640 donors, DQA1 in about 500, DPA1 in 600 to 610, and DPB1 in approximately 450. A later genetic analysis used genome-wide SNP genotypes for about three fifths of the roughly 700 donors, treating that subset as a discovery cohort. A separate validation cohort of about 110 different subjects was used in addition to the 666-subject first cohort. Class I and class II HLA loci were covered by the typing at four-digit resolution. To decide whether each TCR beta V gene segment behaved as functional or pseudogenic, an earlier analysis of some 600 of the donors relied on high-throughput TCR beta sequencing. A later analysis re-examined previously published TCR beta repertoires from roughly 720 donors and added high-resolution HLA genotyping to investigate patterns of TCR occurrence. Donor age, sex, ethnicity and CMV serostatus were compiled together with the repertoire data. All discovery cohort repertoires had been generated using a single sequencing platform. To predict cytomegalovirus infection status, the study brought together high-throughput TCR immunosequencing, statistical association of individual TCRs with disease status, and machine learning. Five DR-DQ haplotypes were treated as single units for association and clustering because of strong linkage in the cohort. Rather than drawing on any new phenotypic data, the later analysis identified candidate immune exposures from TCR beta sequences and the way those sequences occurred across donors. Using immunosequencing, the study profiled T cell repertoires from 666 subjects and related those repertoires to cytomegalovirus serostatus. Among several hundred genotyped donors of the cohort, an average of about 220,000 unique TCR beta nucleotide sequences was sequenced per donor, of which about 18% were non-productive. What the work shows at the level of the full study, not this receptor alone: Fewer than 20 rarely observed V segments, including chromosome 9 orphons, were excluded from the earlier analysis of approximately 500 of the donors because counts were too low. In both the original and validation cohorts, the classifier was reported to diagnose cytomegalovirus status with high specificity and sensitivity. Linkage disequilibrium might explain the correlated functional status among segregating V segments, but an unknown experimental factor could not be ruled out. In this cohort, only TCR beta chains were sequenced, and detectable features were limited by the absence of alpha or paired-chain data. While some public TCRs were present in many individuals, most TCR sequences turned up only very rarely across donors. Broadly in line with IMGT annotations, most TCR beta V segments showed up in productive rearrangements about 90% or about 30% of the time in an earlier analysis of 450 to 750 of the donors. In a later analysis, more than 15,000 TCR beta sequences were associated with specific HLA alleles at a false discovery rate of 0.05. A further reported finding was that TCR beta sequences accurately predicted the HLA-A and HLA-B alleles for most subjects in the first cohort. Because HLA typing was unavailable for some donors at each locus, only the typed subset was used in association tests. Immune exposure information for the cohort was limited to CMV serostatus. Some IMGT-functional V segments, including TRBV6-2 and TRBV6-3, could not be told apart with the 87-base-pair reads, so those segments were excluded. A total of 150 or so TCR beta chains were listed by the study as associated with cytomegalovirus. Several of the top co-occurrence clusters appeared to be linked to parvovirus B19, influenza, CMV and Epstein-Barr virus, according to a later analysis. A cluster of highly shared sequence variants was judged likely to represent a technical artifact of the sequencing pipeline. The presence/absence analyses assumed that sequencing depth was roughly uniform across donors, and that assumption may not be true. According to a later genetic analysis, donors in an Asian-associated ancestry cluster had fewer N-insertions in productive TCRs than the approximately 670-donor mean. Assigning TCR associations to individual alleles was difficult when HLA alleles, especially DR and DQ, strongly co-occurred. A later analysis found that TCR association rates varied across HLA loci, with DRB1 alleles showing the most associated TCRs and HLA-C alleles the fewest. According to the authors, the approach could potentially be generalized to other disease states and immunological phenotypes. In a later analysis, HLA-associated TCR beta chains were found to be more clonally expanded and to have lower generation probabilities than equally common non-associated chains. An association between a missense DCLRE1C variant and V-gene and J-gene trimming of TCR beta chains was found in a later genetic analysis and replicated in an independent cohort. In vitro tests confirmed that three of the cytomegalovirus-associated TCR beta chains recognize cytomegalovirus antigens. Most CMV-associated TCR beta chains appeared to be HLA-restricted in a later analysis, and the HLA associations seemed to be driven largely by CMV exposure.

Library prep was done by the immunoSEQ multiplex PCR assay. The multiplex PCR relied on a mix of 60 forward primers for TCR Vbeta segments and 13 reverse primers for TCR Jbeta segments. A multiplex PCR assay on genomic DNA amplified the CDR3 region of rearranged TCR beta genes. The Illumina HiSeq System was used to sequence the amplified TCR beta libraries as 87-base-pair reads. The authors processed their data as follows. A later analysis tallied around 87 million unique TCR beta chains across the 666 repertoires, and approximately 11 million of those chains were shared by two or more donors. Raw reads were error-corrected and collapsed into unique sequences with a nearest-neighbor algorithm that merged closely related sequences to remove PCR and sequencing errors. CDR3 sequences were aligned to IMGT reference sequences to assign V, D and J gene segments. For a sequence to be retained, a match of at least six nucleotides to both a V gene segment and a J gene segment was required. A rearrangement was called productive if the CDR3 had no stop codons and remained in frame with V and J, and every other rearrangement was called non-productive. CDR3 was defined according to IMGT convention as the region running from the second conserved V-encoded cysteine to the conserved J-encoded phenylalanine. The earlier analysis of a few hundred of the donors excluded sequences that lacked an unambiguous match to a single V gene segment. In an earlier analysis of 587 of the donors, a V segment was called functional when productive rearrangements were above 56.7%, and segregating when the standard deviation between donors exceeded 5%. A statistical classification framework was developed to diagnose cytomegalovirus status using the catalog of TCR beta chain sequences. In a later analysis, V and J genes were assigned by comparing TCR nucleotide sequences against IMGT/GENE-DB human TR gene sequences. Using the TCRdist pipeline, a later analysis assigned CDR3 sequences along with most-parsimonious VDJ recombination scenarios. A later analysis defined each TCR beta chain by its CDR3 amino acid sequence plus V-gene family, and excluded reads lacking a unique V-gene family. To address suspected cross-contamination and a sequencing artifact, a later analysis removed approximately 600 highly shared, low-generation-probability nucleotide sequences. For each public chain, a later analysis derived a clonal expansion index from normalized ranks of inferred template counts within each repertoire. In a later analysis, generation probabilities were computed using a VDJ recombination model fitted to out-of-frame rearrangements, and the results were checked against IGoR. A later analysis scored TCR-TCR, TCR-HLA and TCR-CMV co-occurrence with hypergeometric tests, applying a repertoire-size bias correction to TCR pairs. To estimate false discovery rates, a later analysis permuted the HLA or CMV assignments 20 times. A later analysis grouped co-occurring TCRs with DBSCAN, adding TCRdist sequence similarity when clustering within HLA-allele-positive subsets. For co-occurrence clustering, repertoires with fewer than 30,000 or more than 120,000 public chains were excluded, along with 5 or 6 repertoires with anomalous nucleotide sharing. As stored in TCRdb, this immuneACCESS dataset retains in-frame rearrangements with V and J assigned. A fraction of the clones does not appear; measured against another copy, unresolved V genes explain less than half of the discrepancy, and the remainder lacks a known reason. The V and J calls and clone size come from that table; D and trimming were worked out from the DNA. Here the sample has some 110,000 clones; roughly 85% occur a single time. In total, the top ten clones hold roughly 23% of the sample.

About this clone: Its antigen is not yet known. Per-base qualities were not stored, and no clone one base away is much larger.

The cysteine opens and the phenylalanine closes a CDR3 of 14 amino acids. Only CDR3 DNA is held: 42 bases, read in frame from base 1. Trimming costs V 4 bases and J 3 bases, and their ends lie 9 bases apart. According to the germline V gene, CDR1 reads SNHLY and CDR2 reads FYNNEI. The cohort was made up of about 670 healthy bone marrow donors. At the time of sampling, all cohort members were nominally healthy, though unrecorded immune exposures were likely present. The donor tested CMV seropositive and was one of the 289 seropositive cohort members. Every donor gave a peripheral blood sample, and the peripheral blood mononuclear cells from that sample were used for TCR beta sequencing. Genomic DNA extraction from the blood cell samples was performed with the Qiagen DNeasy Blood Extraction Kit.

The sequenced material came from PBMCs. The sequence was obtained from a man aged 30-40 years in good health and CMV-seropositive. The rearranged chain carries TRBV2 and TRBJ1-4, with no D gene named confidently. The sequenced DNA is TGTGCCAGCAGTGGGGGTAGCGCTAATGAAAAACTGTTTTTT. Protein translation: CASSGGSANEKLFF. The full variable domain, with segments outside the CDR3 supplied by the reference TRBV2 and TRBJ1-4 proteins, appears as EPEVTQTPSHQVTQMGQEVILRCVPISNHLYFYWYRQILGQKVEFLVSFYNNEISEKSEIFDDQFSVERPDGSNFTLKIRSTKLEDSAMYFCASSGGSANEKLFFGSGTQLSVL.